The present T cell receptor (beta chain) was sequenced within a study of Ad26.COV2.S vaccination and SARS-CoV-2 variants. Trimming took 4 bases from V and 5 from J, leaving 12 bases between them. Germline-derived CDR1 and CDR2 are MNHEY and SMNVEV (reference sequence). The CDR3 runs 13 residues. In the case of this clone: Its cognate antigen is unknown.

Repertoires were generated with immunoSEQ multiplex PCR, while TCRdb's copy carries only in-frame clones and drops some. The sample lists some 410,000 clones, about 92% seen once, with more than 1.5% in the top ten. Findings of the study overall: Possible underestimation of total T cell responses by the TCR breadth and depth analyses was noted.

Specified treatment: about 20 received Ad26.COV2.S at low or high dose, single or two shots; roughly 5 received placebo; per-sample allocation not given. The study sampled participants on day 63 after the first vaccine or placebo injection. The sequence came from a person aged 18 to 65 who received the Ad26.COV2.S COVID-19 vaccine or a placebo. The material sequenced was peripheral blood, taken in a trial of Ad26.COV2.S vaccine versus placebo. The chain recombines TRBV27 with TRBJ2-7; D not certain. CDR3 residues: CASSWKSGDEQYF. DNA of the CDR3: TGTGCCAGCAGTTGGAAAAGTGGCGACGAGCAGTACTTC.